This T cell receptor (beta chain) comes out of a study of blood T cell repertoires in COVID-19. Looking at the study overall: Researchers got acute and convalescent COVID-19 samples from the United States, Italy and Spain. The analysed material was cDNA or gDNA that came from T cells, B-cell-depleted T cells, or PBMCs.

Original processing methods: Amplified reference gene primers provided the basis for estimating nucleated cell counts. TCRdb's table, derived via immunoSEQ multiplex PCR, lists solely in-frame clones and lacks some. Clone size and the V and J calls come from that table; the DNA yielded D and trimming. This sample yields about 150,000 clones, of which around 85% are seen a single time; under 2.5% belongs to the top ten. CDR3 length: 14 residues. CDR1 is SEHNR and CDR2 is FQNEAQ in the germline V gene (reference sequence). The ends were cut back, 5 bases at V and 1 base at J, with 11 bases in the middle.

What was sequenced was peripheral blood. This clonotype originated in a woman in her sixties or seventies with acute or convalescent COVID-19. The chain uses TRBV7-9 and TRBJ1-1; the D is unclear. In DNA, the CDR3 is TGTGCCAGCAGCCCGGAGACGGCGAACACTGAAGCTTTCTTT. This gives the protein CASSPETANTEAFF. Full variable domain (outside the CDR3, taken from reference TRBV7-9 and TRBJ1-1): DTGVSQNPRHKITKRGQNVTFRCDPISEHNRLYWYRQTLGQGPEFLTYFQNEAQLEKSRLLSDRFSAERPKGSFSTLEIQRTEQGDSAMYLCASSPETANTEAFFGQGTRLTVV.